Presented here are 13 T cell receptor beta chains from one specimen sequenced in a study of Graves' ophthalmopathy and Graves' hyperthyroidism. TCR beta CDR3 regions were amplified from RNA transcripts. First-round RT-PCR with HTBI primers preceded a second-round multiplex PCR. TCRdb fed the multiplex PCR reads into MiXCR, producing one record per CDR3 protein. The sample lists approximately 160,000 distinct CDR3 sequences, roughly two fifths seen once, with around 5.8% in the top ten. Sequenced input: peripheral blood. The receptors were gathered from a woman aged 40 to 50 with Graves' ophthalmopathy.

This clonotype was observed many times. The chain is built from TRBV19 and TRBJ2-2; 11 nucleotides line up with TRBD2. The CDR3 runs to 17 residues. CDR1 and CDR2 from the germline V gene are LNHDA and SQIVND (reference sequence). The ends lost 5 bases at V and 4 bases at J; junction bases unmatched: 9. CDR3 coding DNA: TGTGCCAGTAGTCCTGAACTAGCGGGAGTAGGCACCGGGGAGCTGTTTTTT. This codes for CASSPELAGVGTGELFF.

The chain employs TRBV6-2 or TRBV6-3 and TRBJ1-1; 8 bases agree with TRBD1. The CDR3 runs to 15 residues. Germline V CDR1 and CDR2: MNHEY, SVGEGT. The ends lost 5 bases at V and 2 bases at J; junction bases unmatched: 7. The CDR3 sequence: CASSPRRGRNTEAFF. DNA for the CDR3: TGTGCCAGCAGTCCCCGCAGGGGGCGTAACACTGAAGCTTTCTTT.

In nucleotides, the CDR3 is TGTGCCAGCAGCCAAGATGAGAGTTTCGGGGAGCAGTACTTC. It specifies CASSQDESFGEQYF. V gene TRBV3-1 combines with J gene TRBJ2-7; no firm D call. Germline values: CDR1 LGHDT, CDR2 YNNKEL (reference sequence). The ends were cut back, 0 bases at V and 7 bases at J, with 13 bases in the middle. This CDR3 region has 14 residues.

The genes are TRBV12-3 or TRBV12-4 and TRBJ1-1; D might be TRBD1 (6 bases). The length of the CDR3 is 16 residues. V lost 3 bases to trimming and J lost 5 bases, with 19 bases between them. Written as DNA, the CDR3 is TGTGCCAGCAGTTTCCAATTAGGACCCCAGGGGACTGAAGCTTTCTTT. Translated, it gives CASSFQLGPQGTEAFF.

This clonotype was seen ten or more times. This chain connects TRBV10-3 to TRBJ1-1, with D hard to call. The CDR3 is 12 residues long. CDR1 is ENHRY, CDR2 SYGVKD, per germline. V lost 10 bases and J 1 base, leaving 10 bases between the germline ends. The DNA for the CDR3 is TGTGCCAATCAATCCAAGAACACTGAAGCTTTCTTT. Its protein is CANQSKNTEAFF.

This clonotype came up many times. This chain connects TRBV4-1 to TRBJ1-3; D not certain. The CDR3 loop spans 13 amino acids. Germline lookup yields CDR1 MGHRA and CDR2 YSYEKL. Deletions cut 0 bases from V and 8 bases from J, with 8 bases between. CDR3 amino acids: CASSQELSYTIYF. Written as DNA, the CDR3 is TGCGCCAGCAGCCAAGAACTGAGTTACACCATATATTTT.

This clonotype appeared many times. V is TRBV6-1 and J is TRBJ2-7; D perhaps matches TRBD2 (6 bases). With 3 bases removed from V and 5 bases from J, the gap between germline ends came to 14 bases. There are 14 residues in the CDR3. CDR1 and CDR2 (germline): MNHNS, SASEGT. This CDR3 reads CASSETPGGNEQYF. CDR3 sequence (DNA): TGTGCCAGCAGTGAGACACCAGGAGGGAACGAGCAGTACTTC.

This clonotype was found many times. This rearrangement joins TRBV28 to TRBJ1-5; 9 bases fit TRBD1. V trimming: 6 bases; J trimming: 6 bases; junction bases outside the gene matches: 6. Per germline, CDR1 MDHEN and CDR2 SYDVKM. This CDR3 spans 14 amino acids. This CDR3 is CASRSTGGGQPQHF. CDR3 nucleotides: TGTGCCAGCAGGTCAACAGGGGGCGGTCAGCCCCAGCATTTT. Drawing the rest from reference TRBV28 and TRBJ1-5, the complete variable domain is DVKVTQSSRYLVKRTGEKVFLECVQDMDHENMFWYRQDPGLGLRLIYFSYDVKMKEKGDIPEGYSVSREKKERFSLILESASTNQTSMYLCASRSTGGGQPQHFGDGTRLSIL.

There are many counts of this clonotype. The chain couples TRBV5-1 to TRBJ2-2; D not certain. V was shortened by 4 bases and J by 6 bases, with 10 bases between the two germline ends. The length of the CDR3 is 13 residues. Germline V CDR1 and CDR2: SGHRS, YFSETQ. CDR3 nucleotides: TGCGCCAGCAGCCCCGTAGGACCCGGGGAGCTGTTTTTT. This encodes CASSPVGPGELFF.

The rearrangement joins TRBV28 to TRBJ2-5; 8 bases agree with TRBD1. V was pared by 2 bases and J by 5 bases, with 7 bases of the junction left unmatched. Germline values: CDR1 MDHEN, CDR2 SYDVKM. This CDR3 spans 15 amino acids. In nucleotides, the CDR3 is TGTGCCAGCAGTTTAGCCGGACAGGGAAGGGAGACCCAGTACTTC. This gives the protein CASSLAGQGRETQYF.

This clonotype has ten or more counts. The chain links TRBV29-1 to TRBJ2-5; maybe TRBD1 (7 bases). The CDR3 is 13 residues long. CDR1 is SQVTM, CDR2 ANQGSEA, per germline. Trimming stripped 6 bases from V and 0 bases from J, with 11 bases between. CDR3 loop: CSVAGQYQETQYF. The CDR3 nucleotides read TGCAGCGTGGCGGGACAGTACCAAGAGACCCAGTACTTC. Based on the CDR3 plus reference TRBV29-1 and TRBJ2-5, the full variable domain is SAVISQKPSRDICQRGTSLTIQCQVDSQVTMMFWYRQQPGQSLTLIATANQGSEATYESGFVIDKFPISRPNLTFSTLTVSNMSPEDSSIYLCSVAGQYQETQYFGPGTRLLVL.

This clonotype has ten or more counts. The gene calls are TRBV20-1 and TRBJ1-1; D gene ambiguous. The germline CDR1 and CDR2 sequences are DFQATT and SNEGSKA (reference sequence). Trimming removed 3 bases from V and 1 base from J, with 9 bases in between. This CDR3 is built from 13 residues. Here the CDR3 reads CSASRQANTEAFF. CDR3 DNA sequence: TGCAGTGCTAGTAGGCAGGCGAACACTGAAGCTTTCTTT.

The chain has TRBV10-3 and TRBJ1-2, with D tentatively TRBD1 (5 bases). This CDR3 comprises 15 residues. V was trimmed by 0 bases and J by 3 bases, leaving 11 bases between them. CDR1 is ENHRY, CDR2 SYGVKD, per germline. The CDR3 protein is CAISESRGLDYGYTF. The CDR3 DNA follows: TGTGCCATCAGTGAGTCAAGGGGTTTGGACTATGGCTACACCTTC.